This T cell receptor beta chain was sequenced for a study of cytomegalovirus exposure and HLA in healthy donors. Findings and limits, study-wide: Equally common other TCR beta chains were less clonally expanded than HLA-associated ones, a later analysis found. Beyond CMV serostatus, there was no information to go on about immune exposure. Accurate prediction of most subjects' HLA-A and HLA-B alleles from TCR beta sequences was reported.

This PCR relied on a set of 60 Vbeta primers and 13 Jbeta primers. The table came from immunoSEQ multiplex PCR; TCRdb's copy has only in-frame clones and leaves some out. Of around 200,000 clones in the sample, 79% were seen once. Comments on this clone: Antigen: not known.

Looked up from germline, CDR1 is SGHAT and CDR2 is FQNNGV. V lost 11 bases, J lost 1 base, and 4 bases stayed unmatched. This CDR3 comprises 12 residues. This clonotype was obtained from a man in his forties or fifties in good health and CMV-seronegative. The gene calls are TRBV11-2 and TRBJ1-1, with 7 bases that match TRBD1. Sequences were obtained from PBMCs. The CDR3 DNA sequence: TGTGCCGCGACAGGGTGGAACACTGAAGCTTTCTTT. As protein: CAATGWNTEAFF. Variable domain in full (rest from reference TRBV11-2 and TRBJ1-1): EAGVAQSPRYKIIEKRQSVAFWCNPISGHATLYWYQQILGQGPKLLIQFQNNGVVDDSQLPKDRFSAERLKGVDSTLKIQPAKLEDSAVYLCAATGWNTEAFFGQGTRLTVV.